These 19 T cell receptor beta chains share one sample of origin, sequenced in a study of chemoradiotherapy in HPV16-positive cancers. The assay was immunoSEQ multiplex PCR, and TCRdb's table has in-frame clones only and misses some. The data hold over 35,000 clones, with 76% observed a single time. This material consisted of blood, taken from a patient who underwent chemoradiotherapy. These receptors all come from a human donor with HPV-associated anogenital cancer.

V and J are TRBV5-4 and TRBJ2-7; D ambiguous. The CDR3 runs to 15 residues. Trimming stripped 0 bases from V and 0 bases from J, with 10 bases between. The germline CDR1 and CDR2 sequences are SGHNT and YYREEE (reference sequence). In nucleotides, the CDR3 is TGTGCCAGCAGCTTGGCATCTACCCTCTCCTACGAGCAGTACTTC. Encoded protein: CASSLASTLSYEQYF.

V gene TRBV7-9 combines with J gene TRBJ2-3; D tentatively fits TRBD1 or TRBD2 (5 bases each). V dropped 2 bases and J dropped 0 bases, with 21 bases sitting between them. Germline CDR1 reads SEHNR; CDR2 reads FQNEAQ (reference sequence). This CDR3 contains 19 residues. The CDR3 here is CASSLPIGTDITSTDTQYF. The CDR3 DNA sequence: TGTGCCAGCAGCTTACCCATCGGGACCGACATAACTAGCACAGATACGCAGTATTTT.

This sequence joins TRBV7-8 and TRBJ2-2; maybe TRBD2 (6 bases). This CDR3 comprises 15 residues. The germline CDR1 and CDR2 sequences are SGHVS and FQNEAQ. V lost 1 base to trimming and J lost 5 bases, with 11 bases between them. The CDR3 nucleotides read TGTGCCAGCAGCTTAGACCCGGGAGTTACCGGGGAGCTGTTTTTT. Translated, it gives CASSLDPGVTGELFF.

CDR3 in amino acids: CASSRQQGSGANVLTF. The DNA for the CDR3 is TGTGCCAGCTCACGACAGCAAGGCTCTGGGGCCAACGTCCTGACTTTC. V is TRBV18 and J is TRBJ2-6; TRBD1 might be the D (5 bases). This CDR3 is built from 16 residues. Trimming pared 4 bases from V and 0 bases from J, leaving 10 bases between. The V gene's germline CDR1 is KGHSH and CDR2 LQKENI.

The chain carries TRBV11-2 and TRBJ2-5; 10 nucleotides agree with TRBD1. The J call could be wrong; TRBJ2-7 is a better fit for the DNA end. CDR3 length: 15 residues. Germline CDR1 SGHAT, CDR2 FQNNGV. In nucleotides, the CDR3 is TGTGCCAGCAGCTTAGGGACAGGGGGTGGCTACGAGCAGTACTTC. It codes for CASSLGTGGGYEQYF.

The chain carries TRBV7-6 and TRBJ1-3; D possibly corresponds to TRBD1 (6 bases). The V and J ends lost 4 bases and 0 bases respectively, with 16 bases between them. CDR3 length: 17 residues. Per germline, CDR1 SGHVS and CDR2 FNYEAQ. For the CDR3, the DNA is TGTGCCAGCAGCTCTAGGACAGCCCCCATCTCTGGAAACACCATATATTTT. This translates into CASSSRTAPISGNTIYF. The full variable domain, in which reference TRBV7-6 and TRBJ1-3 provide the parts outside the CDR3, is GAGVSQSPRYKVTKRGQDVALRCDPISGHVSLYWYRQALGQGPEFLTYFNYEAQQDKSGLPNDRFSAERPEGSISTLTIQRTEQRDSAMYRCASSSRTAPISGNTIYFGEGSWLTVV.

Here the CDR3 reads CASSGLRGGLYF. CDR3 nucleotide sequence: TGTGCCAGTAGCGGTCTCCGCGGGGGGTTGTATTTT. This rearrangement joins TRBV19 to TRBJ2-3; 8 positions agree with TRBD2. V was clipped by 6 bases and J by 14 bases; unmatched bases: 10. The CDR3 is 12 amino acids. The germline V gene encodes CDR1 LNHDA and CDR2 SQIVND (reference sequence).

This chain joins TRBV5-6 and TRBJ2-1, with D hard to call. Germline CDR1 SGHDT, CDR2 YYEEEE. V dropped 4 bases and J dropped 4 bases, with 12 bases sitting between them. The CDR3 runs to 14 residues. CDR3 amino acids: CASSDDDGYNEQFF. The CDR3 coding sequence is TGTGCCAGCAGCGACGACGATGGGTACAATGAGCAGTTCTTC.

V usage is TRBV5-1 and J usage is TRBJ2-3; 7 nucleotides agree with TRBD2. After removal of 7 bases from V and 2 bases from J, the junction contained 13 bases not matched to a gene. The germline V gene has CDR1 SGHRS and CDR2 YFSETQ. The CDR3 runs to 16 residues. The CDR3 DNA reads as TGCGCCAGCGGGGGGGGGACCGGGACTAACACAGATACGCAGTATTTT. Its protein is CASGGGTGTNTDTQYF.

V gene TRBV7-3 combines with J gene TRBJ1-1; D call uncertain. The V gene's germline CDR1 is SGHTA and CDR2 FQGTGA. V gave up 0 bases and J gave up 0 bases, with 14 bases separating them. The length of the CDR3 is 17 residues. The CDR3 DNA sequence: TGTGCCAGCAGCTTAACACGGGTTGGGATCATGAACACTGAAGCTTTCTTT. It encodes CASSLTRVGIMNTEAFF.

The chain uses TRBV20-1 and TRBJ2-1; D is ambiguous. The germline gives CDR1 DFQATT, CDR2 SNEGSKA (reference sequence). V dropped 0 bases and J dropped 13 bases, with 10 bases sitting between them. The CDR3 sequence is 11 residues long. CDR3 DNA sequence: TGCAGTGCTAGAGATGCCCCCTCTCAGTTCTTC. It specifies CSARDAPSQFF.

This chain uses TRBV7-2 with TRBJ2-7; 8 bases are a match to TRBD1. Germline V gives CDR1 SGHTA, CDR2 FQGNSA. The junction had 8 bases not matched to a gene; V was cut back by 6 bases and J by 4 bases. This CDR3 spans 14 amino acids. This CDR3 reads CASSTQGGPYEQYF. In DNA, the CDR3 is TGTGCCAGCAGTACACAGGGGGGACCTTACGAGCAGTACTTC.

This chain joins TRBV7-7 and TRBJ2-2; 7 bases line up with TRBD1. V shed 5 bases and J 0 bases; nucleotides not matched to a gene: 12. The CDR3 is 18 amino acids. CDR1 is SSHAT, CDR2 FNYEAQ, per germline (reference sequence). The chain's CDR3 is CASSTLEGAVANTGELFF. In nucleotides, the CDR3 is TGTGCCAGCAGCACTCTTGAGGGGGCAGTAGCGAACACCGGGGAGCTGTTTTTT. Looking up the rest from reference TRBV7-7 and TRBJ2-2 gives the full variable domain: GAGVSQSPRYKVTKRGQDVTLRCDPISSHATLYWYQQALGQGPEFLTYFNYEAQPDKSGLPSDRFSAERPEGSISTLTIQRTEQRDSAMYRCASSTLEGAVANTGELFFGEGSRLTVL.

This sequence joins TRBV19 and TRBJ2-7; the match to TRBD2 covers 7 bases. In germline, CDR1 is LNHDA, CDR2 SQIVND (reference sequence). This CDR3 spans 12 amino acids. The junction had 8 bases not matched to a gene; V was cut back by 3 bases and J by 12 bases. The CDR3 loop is CASSMDGRNPYF. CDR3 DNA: TGTGCCAGTAGTATGGACGGGAGGAATCCGTACTTC.

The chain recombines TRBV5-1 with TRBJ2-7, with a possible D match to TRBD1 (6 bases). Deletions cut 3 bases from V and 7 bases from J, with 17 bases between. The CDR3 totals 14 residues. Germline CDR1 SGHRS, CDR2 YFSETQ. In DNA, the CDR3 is TGCGCCAGCAGCTCCCGGGACACCCTCGGGGAGCAGTACTTC. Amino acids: CASSSRDTLGEQYF.

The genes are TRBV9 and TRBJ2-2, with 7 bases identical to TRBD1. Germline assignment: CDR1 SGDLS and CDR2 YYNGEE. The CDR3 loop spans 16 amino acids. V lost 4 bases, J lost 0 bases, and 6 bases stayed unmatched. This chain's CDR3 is CASSPRDSSNTGELFF. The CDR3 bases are TGTGCCAGCAGCCCACGGGACAGCTCGAACACCGGGGAGCTGTTTTTT.

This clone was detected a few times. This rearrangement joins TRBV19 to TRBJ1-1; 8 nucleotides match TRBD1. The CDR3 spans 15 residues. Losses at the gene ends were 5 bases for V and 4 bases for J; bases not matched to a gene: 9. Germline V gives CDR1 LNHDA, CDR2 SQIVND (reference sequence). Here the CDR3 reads CASSVQGAQTTEAFF. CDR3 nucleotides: TGTGCCAGTAGTGTCCAGGGGGCACAGACCACTGAAGCTTTCTTT.

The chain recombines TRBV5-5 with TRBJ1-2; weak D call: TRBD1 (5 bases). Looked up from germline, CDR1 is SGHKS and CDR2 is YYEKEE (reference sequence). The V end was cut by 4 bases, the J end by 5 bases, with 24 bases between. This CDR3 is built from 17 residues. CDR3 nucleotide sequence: TGTGCCAGCAGCGGGGGGAGAAGTCCGCCCCCTGCTTATGGCTACACCTTC. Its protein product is CASSGGRSPPPAYGYTF.

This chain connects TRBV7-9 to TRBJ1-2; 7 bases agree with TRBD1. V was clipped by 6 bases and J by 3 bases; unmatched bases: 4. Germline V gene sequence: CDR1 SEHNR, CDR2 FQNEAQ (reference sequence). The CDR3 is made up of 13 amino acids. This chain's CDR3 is CASSPGTDYGYTF. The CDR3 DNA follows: TGTGCCAGCAGTCCCGGGACAGACTATGGCTACACCTTC.